This T cell receptor beta chain was captured in a study of cytotoxic CD8 clonotypes in ibrutinib-treated CLL. Study findings and constraints: With treatment, public clonotypes, which were uncommon, either contracted or remained stable. Upon ibrutinib response clonality rose, and upon progression it fell back toward baseline. Sustained-remission and progressing patients were not sampled at matched times.

The CDR3 consists of 12 residues. V was shortened by 0 bases and J by 5 bases, with 4 bases between the two germline ends. Per the germline V gene, CDR1 is SQVTM and CDR2 is ANQGSEA. Clones were sequenced by immunoSEQ multiplex PCR, and TCRdb holds only the in-frame ones, with some missing. The table includes 6,500 to 9,000 clones, roughly three quarters detected once. With respect to this clone: Its target is unknown.

The V gene is TRBV29-1, the J gene TRBJ2-2; D ambiguous. The sequencing here drew on PBMCs, taken before ibrutinib treatment. The TCR comes from a human donor with chronic lymphocytic leukemia. The CDR3 loop is CSVEEETGELFF. For the CDR3, the DNA is TGCAGCGTTGAAGAGGAGACCGGGGAGCTGTTTTTT.